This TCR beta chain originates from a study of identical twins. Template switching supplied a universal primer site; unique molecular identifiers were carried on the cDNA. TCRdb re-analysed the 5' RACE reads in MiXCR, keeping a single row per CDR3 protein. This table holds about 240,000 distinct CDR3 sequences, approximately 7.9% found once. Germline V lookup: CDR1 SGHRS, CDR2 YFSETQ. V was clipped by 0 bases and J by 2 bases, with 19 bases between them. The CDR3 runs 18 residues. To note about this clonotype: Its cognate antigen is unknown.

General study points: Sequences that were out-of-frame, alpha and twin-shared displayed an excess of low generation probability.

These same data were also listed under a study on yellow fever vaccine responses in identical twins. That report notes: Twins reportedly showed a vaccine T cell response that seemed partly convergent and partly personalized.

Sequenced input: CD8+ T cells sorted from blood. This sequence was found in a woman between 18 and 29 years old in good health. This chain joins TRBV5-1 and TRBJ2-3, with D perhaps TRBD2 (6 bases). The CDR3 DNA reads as TGCGCCAGCAGCTTGGGGGAGTTGACGGGGACTTACACAGATACGCAGTATTTT. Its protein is CASSLGELTGTYTDTQYF.